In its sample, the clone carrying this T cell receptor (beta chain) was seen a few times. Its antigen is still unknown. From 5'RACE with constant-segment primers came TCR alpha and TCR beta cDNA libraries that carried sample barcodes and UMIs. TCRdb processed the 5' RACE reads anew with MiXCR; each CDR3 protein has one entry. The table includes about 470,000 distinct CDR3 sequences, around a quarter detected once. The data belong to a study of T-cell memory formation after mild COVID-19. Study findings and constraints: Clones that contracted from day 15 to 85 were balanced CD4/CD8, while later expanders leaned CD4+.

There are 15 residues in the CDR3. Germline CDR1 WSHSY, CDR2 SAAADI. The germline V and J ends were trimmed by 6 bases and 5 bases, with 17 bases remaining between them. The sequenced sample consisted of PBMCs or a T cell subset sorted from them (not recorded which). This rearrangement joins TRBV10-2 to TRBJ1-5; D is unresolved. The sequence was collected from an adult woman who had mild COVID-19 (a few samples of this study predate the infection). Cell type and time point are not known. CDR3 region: CASRQYYTADQPQHF. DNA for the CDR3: TGCGCCAGCAGGCAGTATTATACTGCCGATCAGCCCCAGCATTTT.